The present T cell receptor (beta chain) was sequenced within a study of blood T cell repertoires in COVID-19 (dated by TCRdb to 2019 to 2021). Regarding the study in general: The collaborator samples originated in the United States, Italy and Spain and spanned the acute and convalescent phases of COVID-19. The repertoires were released in a freely available public database intended as a resource for research on the immune response to SARS-CoV-2. Subjects who had been exposed to COVID-19, were actively infected with it, or had recovered from it provided the deeply sampled blood TCRbeta repertoires that made up the dataset. HLA class I and class II types, where available, came from metadata supplied by the sample provider rather than from assay-based typing. The prospective study material was composed of cDNA or gDNA derived from T cells, B-cell-depleted T cells, or PBMCs. The sample metadata nearly always contained a de-identified subject ID, COVID-19 status, age in years and sex. The samples were drawn from two sources: the first 160 participants of the ongoing ImmuneRACE study, and some 1,300 subjects contributed by 6 global collaborators. Overall study outcomes, separate from this receptor: The quantity of clinical and demographic metadata differed by source and by participant and was supplied without curation.

Regarding this clone: Its recognized antigen is unknown. Base qualities are not provided; no much larger clone lies one nucleotide away.

Spanning cysteine to phenylalanine, the CDR3 consists of 16 amino acids. The DNA shown is the 48-base CDR3, in frame from base 1. Trimming at the junction amounts to 0 bases on V and 0 bases on J, and the germline ends lie 11 bases apart. From the germline V gene, CDR1 is ENHRY and CDR2 is SYGVKD. Each collaborating institution followed its own protocols to collect whole blood in K2EDTA tubes. Collaborator samples were shipped for TCRbeta analysis as frozen whole blood, isolated PBMCs, or DNA extracted from either sample type. TCRbeta CDR3 regions were amplified from genomic DNA by means of the immunoSEQ Assay, a bias-controlled multiplex PCR. The study's own analysis went as follows. Within the assay, amplification of reference gene primers was used to estimate how many nucleated cells each sample contained. Sequence reads were collapsed and filtered to measure the absolute abundance of every unique TCRbeta CDR3 rearrangement. Productive Simpson clonality was computed per sample as the square root of Simpson's diversity index over productive rearrangements. TCRdb took over this immuneACCESS table, retaining in-frame rearrangements with V and J assigned. Such tables are incomplete; in checked studies, under half of the missing clones stem from an unresolved V gene, and the remainder is unexplained. D and trimming come from the DNA, and the V and J calls and clone size come from that table. The table for this sample lists 55,000 to 75,000 clones; roughly 90% of them were counted only once. 3.5% to 5% of the sample goes to the ten largest clones.

The rearrangement joined TRBV10-3 to TRBJ1-1; confidence is insufficient to name the D gene. Material: peripheral blood. The TCR was taken from a human donor in a cohort sampled during active COVID-19. The DNA sequence follows: TGTGCCATCAGTGAGTCTTTCAGAGGTTTGAACACTGAAGCTTTCTTT. This codes for CAISESFRGLNTEAFF.